The T cell receptor beta chain under discussion was sequenced for a study of blood T cells in healthy people across ages. Points on this clonotype: Its specificity is not known.

Donation came from healthy Caucasian individuals in Russia who were aged 6 to 90. A minimum of 7 million PBMCs was isolated per sample. Unmatched junction bases numbered 9, after V lost 3 bases and J lost 5 bases. The CDR3 sequence is 16 residues long. CDR1 and CDR2 (germline): SGDLS, YYNGEE. Study results and limitations: Naive CD4+ cells and diversity were both higher in long-lived donors than in aged donors.

A second roughly 6 to 11 cycle PCR used barcoded and J-beta primers. A tag from a template-switch adaptor with 12 random nucleotides marked each cDNA molecule. TCRdb re-called the 5' RACE reads through MiXCR, storing one row per CDR3 protein. The sample consists of around 2 million distinct CDR3 sequences, around 40% of them appearing once. The source is a human donor in good health. The genes are TRBV9 and TRBJ2-1; 9 nucleotides align to TRBD1. Material: blood. The CDR3 DNA reads TGTGCCAGCAGCGCGTCGGGACAGGGAGTAAACAATGAGCAGTTCTTC. It specifies CASSASGQGVNNEQFF.